Given below is one TCR beta chain in context. This specimen comes from a study of blood T cell repertoires in COVID-19. Across the study: Material from acute and convalescent COVID-19 was sourced from the United States, Italy and Spain.

Here immunoSEQ multiplex PCR was the method, and the copy in TCRdb shows in-frame clones only, minus some. The repertoire holds approximately 140,000 clones, with 88% as singletons. Sequenced sample: peripheral blood. The receptor was isolated from a man aged 70-80 years with active COVID-19.

This CDR3 reads CASSPLTGNGYTF. The CDR3 DNA reads TGTGCCAGCTCACCTTTGACAGGGAATGGCTACACCTTC. The chain links TRBV18 to TRBJ1-2; 7 nucleotides line up with TRBD1. The CDR3 totals 13 residues. The V gene end was trimmed by 3 bases and the J gene end by 6 bases; junction bases not matched to a gene: 4. Germline V gene data show CDR1 as KGHSH and CDR2 as LQKENI.